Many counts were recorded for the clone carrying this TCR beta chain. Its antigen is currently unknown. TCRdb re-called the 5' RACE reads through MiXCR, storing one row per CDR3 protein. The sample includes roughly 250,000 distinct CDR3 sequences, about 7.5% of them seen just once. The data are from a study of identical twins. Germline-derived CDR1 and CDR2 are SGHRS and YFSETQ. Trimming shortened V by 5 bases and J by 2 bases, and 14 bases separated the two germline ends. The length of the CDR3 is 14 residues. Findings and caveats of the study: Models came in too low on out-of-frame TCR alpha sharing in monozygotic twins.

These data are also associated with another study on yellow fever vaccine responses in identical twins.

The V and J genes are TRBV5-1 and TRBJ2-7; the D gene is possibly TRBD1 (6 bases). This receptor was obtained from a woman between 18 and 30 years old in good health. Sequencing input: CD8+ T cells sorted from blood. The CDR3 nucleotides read TGCGCCAGCAGAGGATGGCAGGGGACCTACGAGCAGTACTTC. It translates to CASRGWQGTYEQYF.